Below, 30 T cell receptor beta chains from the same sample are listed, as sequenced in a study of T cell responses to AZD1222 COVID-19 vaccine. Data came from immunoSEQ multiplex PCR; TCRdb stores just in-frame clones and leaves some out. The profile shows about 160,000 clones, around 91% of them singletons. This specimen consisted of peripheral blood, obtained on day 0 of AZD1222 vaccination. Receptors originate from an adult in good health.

The CDR3 coding sequence is TGTGCCAGCAGTTTCGTGGGACCAGGAAACTATGGCTACACCTTC. Protein product: CASSFVGPGNYGYTF. This chain links TRBV28 with TRBJ1-2, with D perhaps TRBD1 (5 bases). CDR1 and CDR2 from the germline V gene are MDHEN and SYDVKM. The CDR3 length is 15 residues. Trimming removed 3 bases from V and 2 bases from J, with 13 bases in between.

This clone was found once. CDR3 sequence (DNA): TGTGCCAGCAGCTTAGCGGGGCTGGGGGCCGGGGAGCTGTTTTTT. The encoded protein is CASSLAGLGAGELFF. V gene TRBV7-2 combines with J gene TRBJ2-2; D assignment may be TRBD1 or TRBD2 (5 bases each). With 0 bases removed from V and 6 bases from J, the gap between germline ends came to 11 bases. The germline V gene has CDR1 SGHTA and CDR2 FQGNSA. This CDR3 has 15 amino acids.

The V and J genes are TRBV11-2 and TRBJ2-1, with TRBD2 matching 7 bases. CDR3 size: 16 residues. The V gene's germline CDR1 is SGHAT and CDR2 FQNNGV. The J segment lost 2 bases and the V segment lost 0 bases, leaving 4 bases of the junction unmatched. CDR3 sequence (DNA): TGTGCCAGCAGCTTAGATTCTGGACTAGCCTACAATGAGCAGTTCTTC. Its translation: CASSLDSGLAYNEQFF.

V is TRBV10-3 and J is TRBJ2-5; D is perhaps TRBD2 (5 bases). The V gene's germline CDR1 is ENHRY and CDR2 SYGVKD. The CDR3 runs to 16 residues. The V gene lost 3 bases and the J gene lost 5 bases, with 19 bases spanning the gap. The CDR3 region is CAISDPVEAEPETQYF. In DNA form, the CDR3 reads TGTGCCATCAGTGACCCCGTGGAGGCCGAGCCGGAGACCCAGTACTTC.

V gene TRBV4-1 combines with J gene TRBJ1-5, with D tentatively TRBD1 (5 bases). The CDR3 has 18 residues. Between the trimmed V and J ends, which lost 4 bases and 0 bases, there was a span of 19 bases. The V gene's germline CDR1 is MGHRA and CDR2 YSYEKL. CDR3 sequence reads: CASSPRDGGIYSNQPQHF. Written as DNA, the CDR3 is TGCGCCAGCAGCCCCCGGGACGGAGGGATATATAGCAATCAGCCCCAGCATTTT.

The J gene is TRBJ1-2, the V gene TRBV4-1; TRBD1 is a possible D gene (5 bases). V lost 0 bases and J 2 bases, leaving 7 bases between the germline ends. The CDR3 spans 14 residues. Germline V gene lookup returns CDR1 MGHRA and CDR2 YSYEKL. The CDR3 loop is CASSQEGANYGYTF. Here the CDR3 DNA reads TGCGCCAGCAGCCAAGAAGGGGCCAACTATGGCTACACCTTC.

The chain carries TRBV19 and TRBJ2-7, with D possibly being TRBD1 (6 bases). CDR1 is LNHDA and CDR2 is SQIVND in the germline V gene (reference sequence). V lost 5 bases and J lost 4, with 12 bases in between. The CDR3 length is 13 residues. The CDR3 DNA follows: TGTGCCAGTAGTTCGCCAGGGGAATACGAGCAGTACGTC. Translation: CASSSPGEYEQYV.

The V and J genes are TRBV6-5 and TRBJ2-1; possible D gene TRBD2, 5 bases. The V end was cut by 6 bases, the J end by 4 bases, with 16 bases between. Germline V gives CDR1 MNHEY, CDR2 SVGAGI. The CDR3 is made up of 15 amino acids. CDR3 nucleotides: TGTGCCAGCAGGCCCGGGGTAGTGAGATACAATGAGCAGTTCTTC. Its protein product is CASRPGVVRYNEQFF.

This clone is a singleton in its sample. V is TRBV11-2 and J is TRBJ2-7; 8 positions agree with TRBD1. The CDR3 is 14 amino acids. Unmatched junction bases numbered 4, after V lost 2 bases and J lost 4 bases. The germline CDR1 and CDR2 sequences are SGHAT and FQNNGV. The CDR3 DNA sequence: TGTGCCAGCAGCTTAAGACAGGGGTCGTACGAGCAGTACTTC. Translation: CASSLRQGSYEQYF.

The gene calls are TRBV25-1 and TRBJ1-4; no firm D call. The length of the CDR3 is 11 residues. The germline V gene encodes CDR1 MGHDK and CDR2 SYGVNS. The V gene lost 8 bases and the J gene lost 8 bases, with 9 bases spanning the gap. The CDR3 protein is CASGLSEKLFF. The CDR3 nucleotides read TGTGCCAGCGGGCTTTCCGAAAAACTGTTTTTT.

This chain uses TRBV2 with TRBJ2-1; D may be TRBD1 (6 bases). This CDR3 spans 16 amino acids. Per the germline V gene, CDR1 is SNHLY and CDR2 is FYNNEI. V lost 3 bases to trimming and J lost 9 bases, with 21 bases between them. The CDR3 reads CASSDPWDNPGGEQFF. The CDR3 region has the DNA TGTGCCAGCAGTGACCCGTGGGACAACCCCGGCGGTGAGCAGTTCTTC.

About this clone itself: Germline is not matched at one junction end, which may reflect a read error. CDR3 DNA: TGTGCCAGCAGTTCCCAGACTAGCGGGGGGGTTGACTTC. It yields the protein CASSSQTSGGVDF. The rearrangement joins TRBV28 to TRBJ2-5; TRBD2 aligns across 14 bases. The CDR3 extends over 13 amino acids. CDR1 is MDHEN and CDR2 is SYDVKM in the germline V gene.

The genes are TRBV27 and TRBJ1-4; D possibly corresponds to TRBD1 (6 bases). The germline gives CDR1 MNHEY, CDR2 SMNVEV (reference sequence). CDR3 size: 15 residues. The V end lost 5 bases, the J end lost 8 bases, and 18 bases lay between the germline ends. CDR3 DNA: TGTGCCAGCAGTCTCCTCAGGGGAGACGAAGAAAAACTGTTTTTT. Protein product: CASSLLRGDEEKLFF.

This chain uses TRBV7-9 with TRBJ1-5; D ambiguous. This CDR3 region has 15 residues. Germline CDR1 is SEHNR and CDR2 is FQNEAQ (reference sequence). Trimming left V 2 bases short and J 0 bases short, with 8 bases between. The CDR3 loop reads CASSLFGNSNQPQHF. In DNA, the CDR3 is TGTGCCAGCAGCTTATTCGGTAATAGCAATCAGCCCCAGCATTTT.

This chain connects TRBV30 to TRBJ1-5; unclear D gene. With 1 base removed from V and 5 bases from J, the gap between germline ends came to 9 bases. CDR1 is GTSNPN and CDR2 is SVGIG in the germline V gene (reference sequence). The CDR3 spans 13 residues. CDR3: CAWSARSYQPQHF. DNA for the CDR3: TGTGCCTGGAGTGCCAGGTCGTATCAGCCCCAGCATTTT. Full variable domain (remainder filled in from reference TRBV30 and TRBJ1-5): SQTIHQWPATLVQPVGSPLSLECTVEGTSNPNLYWYRQAAGRGLQLLFYSVGIGQISSEVPQNLSASRPQDRQFILSSKKLLLSDSGFYLCAWSARSYQPQHFGDGTRLSIL.

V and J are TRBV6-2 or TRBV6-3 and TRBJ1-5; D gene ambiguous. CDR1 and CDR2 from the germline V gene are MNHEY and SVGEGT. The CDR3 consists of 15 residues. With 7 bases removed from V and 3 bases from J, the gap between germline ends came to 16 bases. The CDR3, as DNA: TGTGCCAGCAATTATAGGATGGGGAACAATCAGCCCCAGCATTTT. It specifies CASNYRMGNNQPQHF.

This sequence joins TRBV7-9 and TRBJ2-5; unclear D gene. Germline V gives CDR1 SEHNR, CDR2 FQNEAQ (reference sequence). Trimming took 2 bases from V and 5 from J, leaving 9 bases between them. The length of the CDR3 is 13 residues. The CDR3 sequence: CASSLKGLETQYF. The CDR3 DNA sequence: TGTGCCAGCAGCTTAAAAGGTTTGGAGACCCAGTACTTC.

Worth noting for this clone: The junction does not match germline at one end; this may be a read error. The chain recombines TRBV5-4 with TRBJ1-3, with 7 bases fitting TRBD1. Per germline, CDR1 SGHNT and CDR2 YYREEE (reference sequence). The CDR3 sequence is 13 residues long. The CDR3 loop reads CAGGAKTGNTIYF. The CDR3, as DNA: TGCGCAGGGGGGGCAAAGACTGGAAACACCATATATTTT.

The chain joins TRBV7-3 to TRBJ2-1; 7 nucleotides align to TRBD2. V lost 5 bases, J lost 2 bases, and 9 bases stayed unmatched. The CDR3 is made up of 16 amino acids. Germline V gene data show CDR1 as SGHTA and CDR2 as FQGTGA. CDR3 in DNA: TGTGCCAGCAGCCCCGTCGGGGGGATAGCCTACAATGAGCAGTTCTTC. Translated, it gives CASSPVGGIAYNEQFF.

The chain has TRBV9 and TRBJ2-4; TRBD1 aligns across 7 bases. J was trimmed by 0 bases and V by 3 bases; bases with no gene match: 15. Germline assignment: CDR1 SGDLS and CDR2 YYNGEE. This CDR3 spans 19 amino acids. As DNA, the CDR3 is TGTGCCAGCAGCGCCCTCCCGGGACAGAACGTTAAAGCCAAAAACATTCAGTACTTC. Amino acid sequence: CASSALPGQNVKAKNIQYF. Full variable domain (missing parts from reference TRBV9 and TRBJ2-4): DSGVTQTPKHLITATGQRVTLRCSPRSGDLSVYWYQQSLDQGLQFLIQYYNGEERAKGNILERFSAQQFPDLHSELNLSSLELGDSALYFCASSALPGQNVKAKNIQYFGAGTRLSVL.

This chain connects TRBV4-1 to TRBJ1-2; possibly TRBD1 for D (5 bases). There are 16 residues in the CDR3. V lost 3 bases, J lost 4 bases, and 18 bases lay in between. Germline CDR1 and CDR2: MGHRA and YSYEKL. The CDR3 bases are TGCGCCAGCAGCCACAAAATGACAGAGCCCGGCTATGGCTACACCTTC. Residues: CASSHKMTEPGYGYTF.

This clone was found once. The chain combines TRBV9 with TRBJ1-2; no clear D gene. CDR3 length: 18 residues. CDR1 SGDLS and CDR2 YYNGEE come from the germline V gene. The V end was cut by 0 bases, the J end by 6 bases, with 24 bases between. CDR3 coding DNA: TGTGCCAGCAGCGTAGGATTAACGGTCCCCTCACAGACTCATGGCTACACCTTC. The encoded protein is CASSVGLTVPSQTHGYTF.

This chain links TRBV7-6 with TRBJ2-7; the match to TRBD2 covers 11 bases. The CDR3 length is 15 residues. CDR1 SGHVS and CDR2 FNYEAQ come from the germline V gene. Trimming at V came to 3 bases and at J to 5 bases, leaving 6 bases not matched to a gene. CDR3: CASSFSGGVHHEQYF. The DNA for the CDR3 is TGTGCCAGCAGCTTTAGCGGGGGGGTTCACCACGAGCAGTACTTC.

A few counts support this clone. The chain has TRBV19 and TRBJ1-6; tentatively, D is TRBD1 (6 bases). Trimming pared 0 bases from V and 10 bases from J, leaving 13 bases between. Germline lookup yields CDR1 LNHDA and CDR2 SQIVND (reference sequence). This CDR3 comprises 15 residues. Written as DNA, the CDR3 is TGTGCCAGTAGTATAGATCGGGGGGCACCGTCACCCCTCCACTTT. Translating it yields CASSIDRGAPSPLHF.

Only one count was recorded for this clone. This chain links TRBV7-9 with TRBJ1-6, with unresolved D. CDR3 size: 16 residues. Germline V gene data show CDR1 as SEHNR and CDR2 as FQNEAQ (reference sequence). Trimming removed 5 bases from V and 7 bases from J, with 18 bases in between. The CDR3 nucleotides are TGTGCCAGCAGCCAAAACACGGTCCGCCGAAATTCACCCCTCCACTTT. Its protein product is CASSQNTVRRNSPLHF.

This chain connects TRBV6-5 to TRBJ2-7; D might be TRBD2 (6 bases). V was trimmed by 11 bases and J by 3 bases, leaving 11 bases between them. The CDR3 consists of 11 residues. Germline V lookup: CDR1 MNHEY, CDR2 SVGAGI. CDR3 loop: CAGGGLYEQYF. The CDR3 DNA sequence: TGTGCCGGGGGAGGACTCTACGAGCAGTACTTC.

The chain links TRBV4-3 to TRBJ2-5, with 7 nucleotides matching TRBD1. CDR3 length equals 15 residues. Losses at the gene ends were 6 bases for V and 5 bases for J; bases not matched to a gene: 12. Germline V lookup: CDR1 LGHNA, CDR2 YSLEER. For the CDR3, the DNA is TGCGCCAGCAGTCCGATTGAGGGGGCTGGGGAGACCCAGTACTTC. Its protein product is CASSPIEGAGETQYF.

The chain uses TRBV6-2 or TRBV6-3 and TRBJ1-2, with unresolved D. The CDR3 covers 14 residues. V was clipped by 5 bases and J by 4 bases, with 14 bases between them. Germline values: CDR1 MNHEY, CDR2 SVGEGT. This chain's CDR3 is CASSRKSGVYGYTF. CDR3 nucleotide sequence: TGTGCCAGCAGTCGGAAATCCGGGGTCTATGGCTACACCTTC.

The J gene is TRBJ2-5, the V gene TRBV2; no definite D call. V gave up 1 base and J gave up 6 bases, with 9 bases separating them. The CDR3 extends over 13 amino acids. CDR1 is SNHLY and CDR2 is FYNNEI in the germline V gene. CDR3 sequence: CASSEDRDQTQYF. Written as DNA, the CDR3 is TGTGCCAGCAGTGAAGACAGAGATCAGACCCAGTACTTC. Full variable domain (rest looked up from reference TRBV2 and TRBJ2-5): EPEVTQTPSHQVTQMGQEVILRCVPISNHLYFYWYRQILGQKVEFLVSFYNNEISEKSEIFDDQFSVERPDGSNFTLKIRSTKLEDSAMYFCASSEDRDQTQYFGPGTRLLVL.

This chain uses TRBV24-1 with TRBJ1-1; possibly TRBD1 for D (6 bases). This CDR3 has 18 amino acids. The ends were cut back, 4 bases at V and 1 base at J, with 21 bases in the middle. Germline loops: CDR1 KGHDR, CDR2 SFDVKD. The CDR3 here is CATSDPPGTSGANTEAFF. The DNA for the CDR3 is TGTGCCACCAGTGACCCCCCCGGGACCTCGGGGGCGAACACTGAAGCTTTCTTT.